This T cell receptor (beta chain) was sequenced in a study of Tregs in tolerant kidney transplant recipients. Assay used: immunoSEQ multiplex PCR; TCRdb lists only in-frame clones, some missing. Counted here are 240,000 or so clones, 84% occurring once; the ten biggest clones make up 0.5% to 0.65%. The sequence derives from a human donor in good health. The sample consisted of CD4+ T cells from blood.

The CDR3 DNA follows: TGTGCCAGCAGTTTCCGACAGGGGTTAAGGTATGGCTACACCTTC. Residues: CASSFRQGLRYGYTF. This chain joins TRBV27 and TRBJ1-2; 8 bases map to TRBD1. V gave up 3 bases and J gave up 5 bases; unmatched junction bases: 8. In germline, CDR1 is MNHEY, CDR2 SMNVEV (reference sequence). This CDR3 contains 15 residues.